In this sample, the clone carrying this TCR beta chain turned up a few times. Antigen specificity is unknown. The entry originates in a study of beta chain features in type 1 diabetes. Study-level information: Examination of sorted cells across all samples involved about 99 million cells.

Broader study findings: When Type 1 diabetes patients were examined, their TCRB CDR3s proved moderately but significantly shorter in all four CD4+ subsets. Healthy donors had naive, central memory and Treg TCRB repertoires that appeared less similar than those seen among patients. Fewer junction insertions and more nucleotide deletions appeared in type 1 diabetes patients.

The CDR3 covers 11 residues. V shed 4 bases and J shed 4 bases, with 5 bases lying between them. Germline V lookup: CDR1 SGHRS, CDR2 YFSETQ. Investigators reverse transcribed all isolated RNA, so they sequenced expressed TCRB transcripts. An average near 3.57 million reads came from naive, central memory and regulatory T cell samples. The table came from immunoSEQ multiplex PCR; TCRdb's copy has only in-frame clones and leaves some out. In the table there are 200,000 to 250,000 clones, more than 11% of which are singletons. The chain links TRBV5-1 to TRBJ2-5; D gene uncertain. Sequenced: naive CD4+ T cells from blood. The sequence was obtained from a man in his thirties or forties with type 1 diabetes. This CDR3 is CASSRLETQYF. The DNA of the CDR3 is TGCGCCAGCAGCCGTCTAGAGACCCAGTACTTC.